The clone carrying this T cell receptor beta chain rates as medium-sized (0.01 to 0.1%). This entry belongs to a study of metastatic and nonmetastatic thyroid tumors. TCRdb re-called the PCR reads through MiXCR. The data contain about 16,000 clones, about a sixth of them seen just once; the ten biggest clones take up 15% to 20%. There were no patients who had received any treatment before thyroid surgery. Sequences were obtained from blood. The receptor was derived from a female donor with papillary thyroid cancer or a benign thyroid nodule (not recorded which). Some clones in this sample may be carry-over from other donors' samples.

In DNA, the CDR3 is TGTGCCAGCACGACAGGGGACACCCTCCACTTT. It translates to CASTTGDTLHF. The V gene is TRBV25-1, the J gene TRBJ1-6, with 8 bases lining up with TRBD1. Germline-derived CDR1 and CDR2 are MGHDK and SYGVNS. The CDR3 spans 11 residues. J gave up 14 bases and V 7 bases, and 4 bases lay outside the gene matches.